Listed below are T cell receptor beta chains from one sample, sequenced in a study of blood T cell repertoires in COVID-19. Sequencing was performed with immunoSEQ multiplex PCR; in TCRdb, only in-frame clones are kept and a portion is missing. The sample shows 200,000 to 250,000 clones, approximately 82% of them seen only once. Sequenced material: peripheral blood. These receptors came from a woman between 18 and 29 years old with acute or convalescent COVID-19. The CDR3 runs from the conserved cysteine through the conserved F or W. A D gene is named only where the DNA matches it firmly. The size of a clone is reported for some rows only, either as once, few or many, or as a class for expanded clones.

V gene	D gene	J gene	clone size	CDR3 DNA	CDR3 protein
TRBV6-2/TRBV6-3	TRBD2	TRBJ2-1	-	TGTGCCAGCAGTCGGACTAGCTCCTACAATGAGCAGTTCTTC	CASSRTSSYNEQFF
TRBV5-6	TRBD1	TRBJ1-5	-	TGTGCCAGCAGCCCTGGACAGGGCAATCAGCCCCAGCATTTT	CASSPGQGNQPQHF
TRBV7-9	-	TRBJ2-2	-	TGTGCCAGCAGCCCGCGACAGGACACCGGGGAGCTGTTTTTT	CASSPRQDTGELFF
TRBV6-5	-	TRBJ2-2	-	TGTGCCAGCACCCCGGGGACGAACACCGGGGAGCTGTTTTTT	CASTPGTNTGELFF
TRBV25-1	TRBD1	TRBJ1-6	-	TGTGCCAGCAGTGGGAGGACAGGGGGAATTTCACCCCTCCACTTT	CASSGRTGGISPLHF
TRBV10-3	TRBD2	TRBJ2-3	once	TGTGCCATCAGTGACCGGGGGGGAGATACGCAGTATTTT	CAISDRGGDTQYF
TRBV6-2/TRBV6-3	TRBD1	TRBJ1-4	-	TGTGCCAGCAGTTACCCGGCGGGACAGCGTAATGAAAAACTGTTTTTT	CASSYPAGQRNEKLFF
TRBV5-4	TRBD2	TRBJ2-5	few	TGTGCCAGCAGCGGCGGGAGTCCCCAAGAGACCCAGTACTTC	CASSGGSPQETQYF
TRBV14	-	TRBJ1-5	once	TGTGCCAGCAGCCAGGGGGGAGCTCAGCCCCAGCATTTT	CASSQGGAQPQHF
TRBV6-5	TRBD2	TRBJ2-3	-	TGTGCCAGCAGTCCACTAGCGTCAGGCACAGATACGCAGTATTTT	CASSPLASGTDTQYF
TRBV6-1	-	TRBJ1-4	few	TGTGCCAGCAGTGAAGTAGTCGGGGGAGGCGGCGGTGAAAAACTGTTTTTT	CASSEVVGGGGGEKLFF
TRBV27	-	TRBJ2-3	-	TGTGCCAGCAGTTTTGGGCTAGCTAATTCCCTCACAGATACGCAGTATTTT	CASSFGLANSLTDTQYF
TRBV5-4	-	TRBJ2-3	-	TGTGCCAGCAGCTTAGGGGGGGCCACAGATACGCAGTATTTT	CASSLGGATDTQYF
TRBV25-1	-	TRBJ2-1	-	TGTGCCAGCAGTGCCCTACCCGGGGCCTACAATGAGCAGTTCTTC	CASSALPGAYNEQFF
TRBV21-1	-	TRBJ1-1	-	TGTGCCAGCAGCAAACGGGAGAAACAGCAGTGCACTGAAGCTTTCTTT	CASSKREKQQCTEAFF
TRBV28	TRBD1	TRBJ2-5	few	TGTGCCAGCAGTTTAGTAGGGACAGAGCAAGAGACCCAGTACTTC	CASSLVGTEQETQYF
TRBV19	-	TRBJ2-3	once	TGTGCCAGTAGTAAAGCGGACCTGAGAGATACGCAGTATTTT	CASSKADLRDTQYF
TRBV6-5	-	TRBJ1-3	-	TGTGCCAGCAGTTACTCCGCCCAGGGTAGTGGAAACACCATATATTTT	CASSYSAQGSGNTIYF
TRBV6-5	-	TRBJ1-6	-	TGTGCCAGCAGCCCCGTGGCCTCCTATAATTCACCCCTCCACTTT	CASSPVASYNSPLHF
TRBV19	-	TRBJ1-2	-	TGTGCCAGTAGTAGGGCAGGGCTTGGCTACACCTTC	CASSRAGLGYTF
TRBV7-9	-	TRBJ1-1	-	TGTGCCAGCAGCCCTTCGACGGGGAACACTGAAGCTTTCTTT	CASSPSTGNTEAFF
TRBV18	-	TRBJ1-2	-	TGTGCCAGCTCTCCTACAGGACAAGGCCGGCCTGGGGGCTACACCTTC	CASSPTGQGRPGGYTF
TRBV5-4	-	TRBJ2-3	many	TGTGCCAGCAGCCCGCTGCTCGTGGCCCGCAGCACAGATACGCAGTATTTT	CASSPLLVARSTDTQYF
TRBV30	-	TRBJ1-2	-	TGTGCCTGGGCAGGTGGGGGGGACTATGGCTACACCTTC	CAWAGGGDYGYTF
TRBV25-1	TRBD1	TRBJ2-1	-	TGTGCCAGCAGTGAACCAGGACAGGGTTCCTACAATGAGCAGTTCTTC	CASSEPGQGSYNEQFF
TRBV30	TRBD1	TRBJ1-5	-	TGTGCCTGGAGTCCTGGGACAGGTAACAATCAGCCCCAGCATTTT	CAWSPGTGNNQPQHF
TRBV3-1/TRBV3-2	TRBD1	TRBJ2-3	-	TGTGCCAGCAGCCCCGCTATGGGACAGGGTATCACAGATACGCAGTATTTT	CASSPAMGQGITDTQYF
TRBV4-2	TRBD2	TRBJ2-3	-	TGTGCCAGCAGCCAAGATCTGCTAGCGGGAGCTAGGAGCACAGATACGCAGTATTTT	CASSQDLLAGARSTDTQYF
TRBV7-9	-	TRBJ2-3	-	TGTGCCAGCAGCTTCGGTAGCGCAGATACGCAGTATTTT	CASSFGSADTQYF